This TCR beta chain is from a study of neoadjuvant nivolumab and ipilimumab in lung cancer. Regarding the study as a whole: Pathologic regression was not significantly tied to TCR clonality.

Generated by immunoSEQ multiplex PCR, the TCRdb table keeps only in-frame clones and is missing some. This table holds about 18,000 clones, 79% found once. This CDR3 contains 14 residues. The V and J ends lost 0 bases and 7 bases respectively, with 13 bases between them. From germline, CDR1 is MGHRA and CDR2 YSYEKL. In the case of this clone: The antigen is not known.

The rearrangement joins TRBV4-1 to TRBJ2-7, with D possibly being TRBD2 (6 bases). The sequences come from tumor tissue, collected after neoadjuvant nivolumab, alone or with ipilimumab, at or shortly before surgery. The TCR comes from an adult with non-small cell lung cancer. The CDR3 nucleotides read TGCGCCAGCAGCCAAGAGGGCGGAGGGAGGGAGCAGTACTTC. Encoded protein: CASSQEGGGREQYF.